The rows below give T cell receptor beta chains drawn from one sample of a study of identifying expanded T cells in peripheral blood. The table came from immunoSEQ multiplex PCR; TCRdb's copy has only in-frame clones and leaves some out. The profile shows around 120,000 clones, 80% to 90% of them singletons. Specimen: blood. The receptors were sampled from a person aged 18 to 75 in good health. Each CDR3 is given with its conserved first and last residue. A D gene is named only where the DNA matches it firmly. For some rows the clone size is stated as once, few or many, or as a class when expanded; others skip it.

size: once; J: TRBJ1-5; V: TRBV15; D: TRBD1; DNA: TGTGCCACCAGCAGAGGGACAGGGCGCAATCAGCCCCAGCATTTT; CDR3: CATSRGTGRNQPQHF
size: NA; J: TRBJ2-5; V: TRBV28; D: NA; DNA: TGTGCCAGCAGTTTAGAGGGGATTCGGTTTAGGAGCCCTTTAGAGACCCAGTACTTC; CDR3: CASSLEGIRFRSPLETQYF
size: once; J: TRBJ1-4; V: TRBV15; D: TRBD1; DNA: TGTGCCACCAGCAGAGATAAAGGGGGCAATGAAAAACTGTTTTTT; CDR3: CATSRDKGGNEKLFF
size: few; J: TRBJ2-1; V: TRBV10-3; D: NA; DNA: TGTGCCATCAGTGAGTCGACATCCCCTGCAGGTTCTAACTACAATGAGCAGTTCTTC; CDR3: CAISESTSPAGSNYNEQFF
size: NA; J: TRBJ2-2; V: TRBV19; D: NA; DNA: TGTGCCAGTAAACCTCAGGGAGCCGGGGAGCTGTTTTTT; CDR3: CASKPQGAGELFF
size: NA; J: TRBJ1-3; V: TRBV19; D: NA; DNA: TGTGCCAGTAGTATCGTGGCGGGTACTGGAAACACCATATATTTT; CDR3: CASSIVAGTGNTIYF
size: NA; J: TRBJ2-2; V: TRBV29-1; D: TRBD1; DNA: TGCAGCGTGAGGGACAGCCCCTCTCTTTTCGGACTGACCGGGGAGCTGTTTTTT; CDR3: CSVRDSPSLFGLTGELFF
size: NA; J: TRBJ2-1; V: TRBV19; D: NA; DNA: TGTGCCAGTAGTAAGTCCCGTCCTAGCTCCTACAATGAGCAGTTCTTC; CDR3: CASSKSRPSSYNEQFF
size: NA; J: TRBJ2-5; V: TRBV9; D: NA; DNA: TGTGCCAGCAGTGAACAAGAGACCCAGTACTTC; CDR3: CASSEQETQYF
size: NA; J: TRBJ2-1; V: TRBV27; D: TRBD2; DNA: TGTGCCAGCAGTTTTCTAGCGGGGGGGGGTGAGCAGTTCTTC; CDR3: CASSFLAGGGEQFF
size: NA; J: TRBJ1-6; V: TRBV5-4; D: NA; DNA: TGTGCCAGCAGCTTGGAGGGCTCCTATAATTCACCCCTCCACTTT; CDR3: CASSLEGSYNSPLHF
size: NA; J: TRBJ1-3; V: TRBV6-6; D: NA; DNA: TGTGCCAGCAGTCCCCCACAGTACCGCTCTGGAAACACCATATATTTT; CDR3: CASSPPQYRSGNTIYF
size: NA; J: TRBJ2-7; V: TRBV4-1; D: TRBD2; DNA: TGCGCCAGCAGCCAGCGACTAGCGGTACCCTACGAGCAGTACTTC; CDR3: CASSQRLAVPYEQYF
size: NA; J: TRBJ1-1; V: TRBV9; D: NA; DNA: TGTGCCAGCAGCGTAGCGGACATTAACACTGAAGCTTTCTTT; CDR3: CASSVADINTEAFF
size: NA; J: TRBJ2-7; V: TRBV7-8; D: NA; DNA: TGTGCCAGCAGCTTCCCCCTTCACCCCGGGACCGACTACGAGCAGTACTTC; CDR3: CASSFPLHPGTDYEQYF
size: once; J: TRBJ1-2; V: TRBV5-1; D: NA; DNA: TGCGCCAGCAGCTTTCGGCAGGGTGGGGACTATGGCTACACCTTC; CDR3: CASSFRQGGDYGYTF
size: NA; J: TRBJ1-2; V: TRBV5-1; D: TRBD1; DNA: TGCGCCAGCAGCTTAGGTGGCCCTGGGACAGGGGATGGCTACACCTTC; CDR3: CASSLGGPGTGDGYTF
size: NA; J: TRBJ1-1; V: TRBV10-3; D: NA; DNA: TGTGCCATCAGGGGGGGGATGAACACTGAAGCTTTCTTT; CDR3: CAIRGGMNTEAFF
size: few; J: TRBJ1-2; V: TRBV19; D: NA; DNA: TGTGCCAGTACCCAGGGGAGCTATGGCTACACCTTC; CDR3: CASTQGSYGYTF
size: NA; J: TRBJ2-3; V: TRBV6-4; D: TRBD2; DNA: TGTGCCAGCAGTGACCTAGCGGGGGCTAGCACAGATACGCAGTATTTT; CDR3: CASSDLAGASTDTQYF
size: NA; J: TRBJ2-3; V: TRBV2; D: NA; DNA: TGTGCCAGCAGTGAAGCGCAGACCCCAGATACGCAGTATTTT; CDR3: CASSEAQTPDTQYF
size: NA; J: TRBJ2-3; V: TRBV7-2; D: NA; DNA: TGTGCCAGCAGCCAACGGGTTCCCCGCACAGATACGCAGTATTTT; CDR3: CASSQRVPRTDTQYF
size: NA; J: TRBJ2-1; V: TRBV6-6; D: TRBD2; DNA: TGTGCCAGCAGTTATAGGACTAGCTGGGACAATGAGCAGTTCTTC; CDR3: CASSYRTSWDNEQFF
size: NA; J: TRBJ2-2; V: TRBV9; D: TRBD1; DNA: TGTGCCAGCAGCGCCTGGGACAGGGCCGGGGAGCTGTTTTTT; CDR3: CASSAWDRAGELFF
size: NA; J: TRBJ1-4; V: TRBV5-5; D: TRBD1; DNA: TGTGCCAGCAGCTCCTCCACAGGGGTAGGGGAAAAACTGTTTTTT; CDR3: CASSSSTGVGEKLFF
size: NA; J: TRBJ2-7; V: TRBV7-9; D: TRBD1; DNA: TGTGCCAGCAGCCCTGACAGGGGGGCGGCCTACGAGCAGTACTTC; CDR3: CASSPDRGAAYEQYF
size: NA; J: TRBJ1-1; V: TRBV11-3; D: NA; DNA: TGTGCCAGCAGCTTAGGACGGACCACTGAAGCTTTCTTT; CDR3: CASSLGRTTEAFF
size: once; J: TRBJ2-2; V: TRBV2; D: TRBD1; DNA: TGTGCCACATCACGGGACAGGGGAGGCGGGGAGCTGTTTTTT; CDR3: CATSRDRGGGELFF
size: few; J: TRBJ2-7; V: TRBV5-1; D: TRBD1; DNA: TGCGCCAGCAGCTTAACCGGGACAGTTTCCTACGAGCAGTACTTC; CDR3: CASSLTGTVSYEQYF
size: NA; J: TRBJ2-7; V: TRBV25-1; D: NA; DNA: TGTGCCAGCAGTGACTCCCCCAGGGGATCCTACGAGCAGTACTTC; CDR3: CASSDSPRGSYEQYF